The 23 T cell receptor beta chains presented below share a single source sample, sequenced in a study of monozygotic twins with inflammatory bowel disease. TCRdb processed the 5' RACE reads again and assigns one entry to each CDR3 protein, with no DNA. The listing contains roughly 150,000 distinct CDR3 sequences. The specimen sequenced was blood. These receptors were taken from a human donor with ulcerative colitis or Crohn's disease, or a healthy co-twin of an affected twin (not recorded which).

V is TRBV12-3 or TRBV12-4 and J is TRBJ2-3; TCRdb outputs TRBD1, but without DNA this stays unchecked. This CDR3 spans 13 amino acids. The CDR3 loop reads CASIFRGGDTQYF.

The chain recombines TRBV5-6 with TRBJ2-3; TCRdb names TRBD2, which stays unverified in the absence of DNA. Germline V gene sequence: CDR1 SGHDT, CDR2 YYEEEE. The CDR3 length is 16 residues. CDR3 amino acids: CASSLGPSGIIDTQYF.

The V and J genes are TRBV5-5 and TRBJ2-7; the D gene TCRdb calls, TRBD2, cannot be checked with no DNA. The germline gives CDR1 SGHKS, CDR2 YYEKEE (reference sequence). The CDR3 sequence is 16 residues long. The CDR3 reads CASSLLSLAAPYEQYF.

The CDR3 loop is CASSLPPPPPEQFF. The rearrangement joins TRBV28 to TRBJ2-1; TCRdb lists TRBD1, though no DNA is available to test this call. Germline values: CDR1 MDHEN, CDR2 SYDVKM. The CDR3 sequence is 14 residues long.

V and J are TRBV5-1 and TRBJ2-1; there is no DNA to check the TCRdb D call of TRBD2. The CDR3 spans 18 residues. CDR1 and CDR2 from the germline V gene are SGHRS and YFSETQ. Here the CDR3 reads CASSLELAGLSSYNEQFF.

The gene calls are TRBV6-2 or TRBV6-3 and TRBJ2-1; the D call from TCRdb, TRBD2, cannot be confirmed without DNA. Germline CDR1 is MNHEY and CDR2 is SVGEGT. This CDR3 comprises 15 residues. The CDR3 loop is CASYPGTRRINEQFF.

This sequence joins TRBV15 and TRBJ2-2; TCRdb calls TRBD2, which cannot be checked without DNA. The CDR3 extends over 17 amino acids. The germline V gene has CDR1 LNHNV and CDR2 YYDKDF (reference sequence). The CDR3 reads CATSPFAGPLNTGELFF.

This rearrangement joins TRBV7-2 to TRBJ1-2; absent DNA, TCRdb's TRBD1 call cannot be checked. The V gene's germline CDR1 is SGHTA and CDR2 FQGNSA. The CDR3 totals 14 residues. This CDR3 reads CASSFSGRIYGYTF.

The chain carries TRBV5-6 and TRBJ1-2; TCRdb outputs TRBD1, but without DNA this stays unchecked. The CDR3 contains 14 residues. Looked up from germline, CDR1 is SGHDT and CDR2 is YYEEEE. This CDR3 reads CASSKGQEHSGYTF.

The chain couples TRBV5-1 to TRBJ2-2; as DNA is missing, the TRBD1 call by TCRdb cannot be tested. Germline lookup yields CDR1 SGHRS and CDR2 YFSETQ. The CDR3 loop spans 15 amino acids. CDR3 sequence: CASSLASGGTGELFF.

The rearrangement links TRBV7-2 to TRBJ1-4. The CDR3 contains 13 residues. The V gene's germline CDR1 is SGHTA and CDR2 FQGNSA. The CDR3 reads CASSIPGVTKLFF. The whole variable domain, remainder taken from reference TRBV7-2 and TRBJ1-4, is GAGVSQSPSNKVTEKGKDVELRCDPISGHTALYWYRQSLGQGLEFLIYFQGNSAPDKSGLPSDRFSAERTGGSVSTLTIQRTQQEDSAVYLCASSIPGVTKLFFGSGTQLSVL.

The CDR3 reads CASSLIASPQETQYF. The rearrangement links TRBV28 to TRBJ2-5. CDR3 length: 15 amino acids. Germline values: CDR1 MDHEN, CDR2 SYDVKM.

This chain uses TRBV4-3 with TRBJ1-6; the TCRdb D gene call, TRBD1, has no DNA to confirm it. The germline CDR1 and CDR2 sequences are LGHNA and YSLEER. The CDR3 loop spans 15 amino acids. This CDR3 reads CASSQEWGIRSPLHF.

This sequence joins TRBV18 and TRBJ2-5; TCRdb picks TRBD1, but there is no DNA to check that call. The CDR3 has 13 residues. CDR1 is KGHSH and CDR2 is LQKENI in the germline V gene. This chain's CDR3 is CASSPGAQGTQYF.

The chain has TRBV7-9 and TRBJ2-5; TCRdb lists TRBD1, though no DNA is available to test this call. Germline CDR1 reads SEHNR; CDR2 reads FQNEAQ (reference sequence). This CDR3 spans 14 amino acids. This CDR3 is CASSRDRGRETQYF.

This sequence joins TRBV20-1 and TRBJ2-1. CDR3 size: 12 residues. The germline gives CDR1 DFQATT, CDR2 SNEGSKA (reference sequence). CDR3 protein: CSARSFHNEQFF.

The chain employs TRBV5-1 and TRBJ2-3; TCRdb's D call of TRBD2 is untestable without DNA. This CDR3 has 16 residues. Germline values: CDR1 SGHRS, CDR2 YFSETQ. CDR3 protein: CASSFPSGRSTDTQYF. The full variable domain, its missing parts supplied by reference TRBV5-1 and TRBJ2-3, is KAGVTQTPRYLIKTRGQQVTLSCSPISGHRSVSWYQQTPGQGLQFLFEYFSETQRNKGNFPGRFSGRQFSNSRSEMNVSTLELGDSALYLCASSFPSGRSTDTQYFGPGTRLTVL.

The chain has TRBV5-6 and TRBJ1-2; the TCRdb call, TRBD1, lacks DNA for checking. This CDR3 region has 16 residues. Germline values: CDR1 SGHDT, CDR2 YYEEEE. CDR3 loop: CASSLERLPGPYGYTF.

The genes are TRBV7-9 and TRBJ2-3; no DNA is available, so the TRBD1 call from TCRdb remains unchecked. Germline V lookup: CDR1 SEHNR, CDR2 FQNEAQ (reference sequence). The CDR3 contains 15 residues. The CDR3 is CASSPSRGDPDTQYF. The full variable domain, with the rest looked up from reference TRBV7-9 and TRBJ2-3, is DTGVSQNPRHKITKRGQNVTFRCDPISEHNRLYWYRQTLGQGPEFLTYFQNEAQLEKSRLLSDRFSAERPKGSFSTLEIQRTEQGDSAMYLCASSPSRGDPDTQYFGPGTRLTVL.

The chain uses TRBV5-1 and TRBJ1-5; the D call of TRBD1 rests on TCRdb alone, since no DNA is present to check it. Per germline, CDR1 SGHRS and CDR2 YFSETQ. This CDR3 comprises 14 residues. The CDR3 here is CASSLDGGDQPQHF.

This sequence joins TRBV28 and TRBJ2-7; TCRdb gives TRBD1 as the D gene, but with no DNA this cannot be confirmed. CDR1 and CDR2 (germline): MDHEN, SYDVKM. The CDR3 is 15 residues long. CDR3 region: CASSLIDRASYEQYF.

The chain has TRBV27 and TRBJ1-1; TCRdb lists TRBD1, though no DNA is available to test this call. Per germline, CDR1 MNHEY and CDR2 SMNVEV (reference sequence). The CDR3 extends over 14 amino acids. The CDR3 sequence is CASSYHRGSVEAFF.

The rearrangement links TRBV11-1 to TRBJ1-6; the D call from TCRdb, TRBD1, cannot be confirmed without DNA. Germline values: CDR1 SGHAT, CDR2 FQDESV (reference sequence). The CDR3 has 18 residues. Here the CDR3 reads CASSPYEWSGALNSPLHF.